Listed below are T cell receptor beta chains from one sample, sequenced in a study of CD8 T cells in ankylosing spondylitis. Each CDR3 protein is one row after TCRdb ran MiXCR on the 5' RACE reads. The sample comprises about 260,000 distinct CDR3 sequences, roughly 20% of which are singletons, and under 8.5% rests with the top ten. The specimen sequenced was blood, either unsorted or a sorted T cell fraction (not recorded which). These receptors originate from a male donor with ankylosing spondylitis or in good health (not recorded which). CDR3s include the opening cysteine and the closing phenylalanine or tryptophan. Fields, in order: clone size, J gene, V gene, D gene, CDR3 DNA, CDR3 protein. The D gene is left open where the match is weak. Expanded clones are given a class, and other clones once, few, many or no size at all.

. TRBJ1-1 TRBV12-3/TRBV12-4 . TGTGCCAGCAGTTTCGCCATGAACACTGAAGCTTTCTTT CASSFAMNTEAFF
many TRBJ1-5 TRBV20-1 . TGCAGTGCTAGAGAGAACAATTTTTATCAGCCCCAGCATTTT CSARENNFYQPQHF
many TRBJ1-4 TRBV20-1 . TGCAGTGCTCTATACCGTCCCGAAAAACTGTTTTTT CSALYRPEKLFF
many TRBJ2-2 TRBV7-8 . TGTGCCAGCAGCTTAGTCACCGCCGGCACCGGGGAGCTGTTTTTT CASSLVTAGTGELFF
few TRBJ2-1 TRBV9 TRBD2 TGTGCCAGCAGCGTAGCCGGGACTAGCGGGAGAATCTCAAACAATGAGCAGTTCTTC CASSVAGTSGRISNNEQFF
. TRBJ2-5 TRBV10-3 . TGTGCCATCAGTGAGTCGGGCTCGGCCGGGGAGACCCAGTACTTC CAISESGSAGETQYF
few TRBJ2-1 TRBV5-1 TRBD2 TGCACCAGCAGACGACTAGCGGGAGGCAATGAGCAGTTCTTC CTSRRLAGGNEQFF
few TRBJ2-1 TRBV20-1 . TGCAGTGCTAGGGACCTGCGGGACTCCTACAATGAGCAGTTCTTC CSARDLRDSYNEQFF
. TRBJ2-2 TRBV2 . TGTGCCAGCCTCCAGCGGTTGGGCACCGGGGAGCTGTTTTTT CASLQRLGTGELFF
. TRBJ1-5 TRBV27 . TGTGCCAGCAGTTTATCGTTCGACAATCAGCCCCAGCATTTT CASSLSFDNQPQHF
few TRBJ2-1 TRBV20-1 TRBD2 TGCAGTGCTAGAGGAAGACTAGCGGGAGTCGTGGGCAATGAGCAGTTCTTC CSARGRLAGVVGNEQFF
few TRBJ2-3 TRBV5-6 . TGTGCCAGCGGCTTTTTCGGACGAGATACGCAGTATTTT CASGFFGRDTQYF
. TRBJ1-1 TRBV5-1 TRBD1 TGCGCCAGCAGCGCCGGGACAGGGCAGGGAACTGAAGCTTTCTTT CASSAGTGQGTEAFF
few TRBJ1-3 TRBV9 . TGTGCCAGCGCAAAAGCGGAGGGATCGGCTGGAAACACCATATATTTT CASAKAEGSAGNTIYF
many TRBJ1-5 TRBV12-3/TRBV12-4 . TGTGCCAGCAGTTTTAGCAATCAGCCCCAGCATTTT CASSFSNQPQHF
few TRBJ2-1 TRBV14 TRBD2 TGTGCCAGCAGCCAAGAATTTATAGGACTAGTCTACAATGAGCAGTTCTTC CASSQEFIGLVYNEQFF
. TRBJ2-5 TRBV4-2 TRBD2 TGTGCCAGCAGCCAAGATAGCGGGAGTTCTCTAGGGGAGACCCAGTACTTC CASSQDSGSSLGETQYF
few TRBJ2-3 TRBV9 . TGTGCCAGCAGCGTAACACATACAGATACGCAGTATTTT CASSVTHTDTQYF
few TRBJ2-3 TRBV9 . TGTGCCAGCAGCGTAGAGGACCATGCCGGGAGCCGCACAGATACGCAGTATTTT CASSVEDHAGSRTDTQYF
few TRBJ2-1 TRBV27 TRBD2 TGTGCCAGCAGTTTACGCGGGGGGGCTTACAATGAGCAGTTCTTC CASSLRGGAYNEQFF
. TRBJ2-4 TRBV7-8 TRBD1 TGTGCCAGCAGCTCAGGGACAGGGTGGACCCGGGGGGCCAAAAACATTCAGTACTTC CASSSGTGWTRGAKNIQYF
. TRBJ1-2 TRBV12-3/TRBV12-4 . TGTGCCAGCAGTTTAAGGACAGCCAACTATGGCTACACCTTC CASSLRTANYGYTF